This passage covers 6 T cell receptor beta chains from one sample sequenced in a study of human T cells and chemical hapten exposure. Indicated time point: patch test 3, about 24 weeks after DPC sensitization. Treatment in this sample: therapeutic diphenylcyclopropenone sensitization with weekly scalp DPC. Via MiXCR, TCRdb re-called the RACE reads, giving one row per CDR3 protein. The table includes fewer than 80,000 distinct CDR3 sequences, about 11% detected once. This specimen was whole blood, taken in connection with sensitization to the hapten diphenylcyclopropenone (DPC). Receptors were obtained from a young woman with alopecia areata. Some clones in this sample may be carry-over from other donors' samples.

This clonotype was found many times. V and J are TRBV18 and TRBJ2-3; D call uncertain. The V end lost 5 bases, the J end lost 1 base, and 7 bases lay between the germline ends. Germline V gives CDR1 KGHSH, CDR2 LQKENI. The CDR3 length is 13 residues. CDR3: CASSGPGTDTQYF. As DNA, the CDR3 is TGTGCCAGCTCAGGGCCTGGCACAGATACGCAGTATTTT.

The chain has TRBV6-2 or TRBV6-3 and TRBJ2-1; the match to TRBD2 covers 7 bases. J was trimmed by 9 bases and V by 4 bases; bases with no gene match: 9. The CDR3 has 14 amino acids. Germline-derived CDR1 and CDR2 are MNHEY and SVGEGT. CDR3 sequence reads: CASSSSYQRGEQFF. In DNA form, the CDR3 reads TGTGCCAGCAGTTCCTCCTACCAGCGGGGTGAGCAGTTCTTC.

This clonotype occurred many times. V and J are TRBV9 and TRBJ1-1; D unresolved. The CDR3 is 16 amino acids. The V end was cut by 4 bases, the J end by 0 bases, with 16 bases between. Germline assignment: CDR1 SGDLS and CDR2 YYNGEE. CDR3 nucleotide sequence: TGTGCCAGCAGCTACCGGGCTTCGATCGTGAACACTGAAGCTTTCTTT. Protein: CASSYRASIVNTEAFF.

In its sample, this clonotype was seen many times. The J gene is TRBJ1-2, the V gene TRBV12-3 or TRBV12-4; D is undetermined. The V end was cut by 6 bases, the J end by 4 bases, with 12 bases between. The CDR3 consists of 13 residues. The CDR3 nucleotides read TGTGCCAGCAGGCCCGGGGTCAGCTATGGCTACACCTTC. Translating gives CASRPGVSYGYTF.

This clonotype has a handful of counts. The gene calls are TRBV6-5 and TRBJ2-2; weak D call: TRBD1 (6 bases). This CDR3 comprises 17 residues. V lost 6 bases to trimming and J lost 4 bases, with 21 bases between them. CDR1 MNHEY and CDR2 SVGAGI come from the germline V gene. The CDR3 here is CASSRGLGPKGTGELFF. As DNA, the CDR3 is TGTGCCAGCAGCAGGGGTCTGGGACCGAAGGGCACCGGGGAGCTGTTTTTT.

The chain carries TRBV28 and TRBJ1-1; 8 nucleotides align to TRBD1. The germline V gene encodes CDR1 MDHEN and CDR2 SYDVKM. This CDR3 has 14 residues. V shed 6 bases and J 5 bases; nucleotides not matched to a gene: 8. The CDR3 spells CASSYTGGVTEAFF. Here the CDR3 DNA reads TGTGCCAGCAGCTATACAGGGGGGGTTACTGAAGCTTTCTTT.